The 32 T cell receptor beta chains reported below all come from one sample, sequenced in a study of blood T cell repertoires in COVID-19 (TCRdb year 2020). Receptors were amplified or captured by the immunoSEQ multiplex PCR assay. TCRdb's version of the immuneACCESS table is confined to in-frame rearrangements and falls short of the full clone set. An unresolved V gene accounts for under half of the shortfall where checked; the remainder is of unknown origin. The sample contains roughly 500,000 clones, about 88% of them found a single time. The ten top clones hold approximately 8% of the sample. The sample was PBMCs or T cells enriched from blood (not recorded which). The receptors were sampled from a woman aged 55-75 years who had recovered from COVID-19.

The V gene is TRBV7-9, the J gene TRBJ1-6; no reliable D call. This CDR3 comprises 12 residues. Germline V gene data show CDR1 as SEHNR and CDR2 as FQNEAQ (reference sequence). Trimming stripped 4 bases from V and 8 bases from J, with 6 bases between. In DNA form, the CDR3 reads TGTGCCAGCAGCTCGAGGGATTCACCCCTCCACTTT. It is translated as CASSSRDSPLHF. Together with reference TRBV7-9 and TRBJ1-6, the CDR3 gives the full variable domain: DTGVSQNPRHKITKRGQNVTFRCDPISEHNRLYWYRQTLGQGPEFLTYFQNEAQLEKSRLLSDRFSAERPKGSFSTLEIQRTEQGDSAMYLCASSSRDSPLHFGNGTRLTVT.

The V and J genes are TRBV2 and TRBJ1-2; 9 bases align to TRBD1. The CDR3 runs 14 residues. V lost 6 bases to trimming and J lost 7 bases; unmatched junction nucleotides: 9. Germline CDR1 SNHLY, CDR2 FYNNEI. The CDR3, as DNA: TGTGCCAGCAGGAGACCGGGACAGGGCTTTGGCTACACCTTC. Translating it yields CASRRPGQGFGYTF. Full variable domain (rest looked up from reference TRBV2 and TRBJ1-2): EPEVTQTPSHQVTQMGQEVILRCVPISNHLYFYWYRQILGQKVEFLVSFYNNEISEKSEIFDDQFSVERPDGSNFTLKIRSTKLEDSAMYFCASRRPGQGFGYTFGSGTRLTVV.

The CDR3 sequence is CASSEARGGADTQYF. CDR3 coding DNA: TGTGCCAGCAGTGAAGCTCGAGGGGGTGCAGATACGCAGTATTTT. This chain links TRBV6-1 with TRBJ2-3, with D perhaps matching TRBD1 (6 bases). This CDR3 spans 15 amino acids. V was trimmed by 0 bases and J by 4 bases, leaving 11 bases between them. Germline assignment: CDR1 MNHNS and CDR2 SASEGT.

A single count supports this clone. The identical CDR3 is also encoded by other nucleotide sequences in the sample. The V gene is TRBV19, the J gene TRBJ2-7; D is unresolved. The CDR3 is made up of 13 amino acids. Germline lookup yields CDR1 LNHDA and CDR2 SQIVND (reference sequence). Trimming shortened V by 1 base and J by 2 bases, and 6 bases separated the two germline ends. DNA for the CDR3: TGTGCCAGTAGTATAGGACTTACCTACGAGCAGTACTTC. Its protein is CASSIGLTYEQYF. Together with reference TRBV19 and TRBJ2-7, the CDR3 gives the full variable domain: DGGITQSPKYLFRKEGQNVTLSCEQNLNHDAMYWYRQDPGQGLRLIYYSQIVNDFQKGDIAEGYSVSREKKESFPLTVTSAQKNPTAFYLCASSIGLTYEQYFGPGTRLTVT.

The rearrangement joins TRBV19 to TRBJ2-6; weak D call: TRBD2 (7 bases). The V end lost 3 bases, the J end lost 1 base, and 13 bases lay between the germline ends. The CDR3 covers 17 residues. Germline loops: CDR1 LNHDA, CDR2 SQIVND (reference sequence). For the CDR3, the DNA is TGTGCCAGTAGTATGGGGGGCGGGGGTTCTGGGGCCAACGTCCTGACTTTC. It encodes CASSMGGGGSGANVLTF. Drawing the rest from reference TRBV19 and TRBJ2-6, the complete variable domain is DGGITQSPKYLFRKEGQNVTLSCEQNLNHDAMYWYRQDPGQGLRLIYYSQIVNDFQKGDIAEGYSVSREKKESFPLTVTSAQKNPTAFYLCASSMGGGGSGANVLTFGAGSRLTVL.

The genes are TRBV10-3 and TRBJ1-2; D remains ambiguous. CDR1 and CDR2 (germline): ENHRY, SYGVKD. The CDR3 totals 13 residues. Trimming removed 0 bases at V and 8 bases at J, with 10 bases between. The CDR3 bases are TGTGCCATCAGTGAGTCCCGGGAATCCGGCTACACCTTC. Residues: CAISESRESGYTF.

The CDR3 DNA reads TGTGCCAGCAGCTTGGGCAGTTATAATTCACCCCTCCACTTT. This encodes CASSLGSYNSPLHF. The chain employs TRBV7-9 and TRBJ1-6; the D is unclear. CDR1 is SEHNR, CDR2 FQNEAQ, per germline (reference sequence). This CDR3 has 14 amino acids. V lost 3 bases to trimming and J lost 4 bases, with 7 bases between them.

The V gene is TRBV4-1, the J gene TRBJ2-1; TRBD2 matches 10 bases. Looked up from germline, CDR1 is MGHRA and CDR2 is YSYEKL. V lost 4 bases and J lost 12; bases outside the gene matches: 3. This CDR3 spans 12 amino acids. The chain's CDR3 is CASSPSGGWQFF. Here the CDR3 DNA reads TGCGCCAGCAGCCCTAGCGGGGGCTGGCAGTTCTTC.

This chain uses TRBV7-6 with TRBJ2-3; a possible D gene is TRBD2 (6 bases). The CDR3 is 18 amino acids. In germline, CDR1 is SGHVS, CDR2 FNYEAQ. V lost 1 base and J 1 base, leaving 18 bases between the germline ends. The CDR3 protein is CASSLGPWGDGGTDTQYF. The CDR3 DNA reads as TGTGCCAGCAGCTTAGGCCCCTGGGGGGATGGCGGCACAGATACGCAGTATTTT.

This chain uses TRBV18 with TRBJ2-6; 7 positions match TRBD1. V dropped 2 bases and J dropped 0; count of bases not matched to a gene: 4. The CDR3 covers 17 residues. Looked up from germline, CDR1 is KGHSH and CDR2 is LQKENI. In DNA, the CDR3 is TGTGCCAGCTCACCAGCGACAGGGCCCTCTGGGGCCAACGTCCTGACTTTC. It is translated as CASSPATGPSGANVLTF.

The chain is built from TRBV5-1 and TRBJ2-1; a weak D match, TRBD2 (6 bases). V was trimmed by 0 bases and J by 2 bases, leaving 9 bases between them. Germline CDR1 and CDR2: SGHRS and YFSETQ. The CDR3 extends over 15 amino acids. In DNA form, the CDR3 reads TGCGCCAGCAGCTTGGTTCCTAGCGCCTACAATGAGCAGTTCTTC. Translation: CASSLVPSAYNEQFF.

The rearrangement joins TRBV9 to TRBJ1-3, with D unresolved. The V and J ends lost 0 bases and 0 bases respectively, with 4 bases between them. The CDR3 runs 14 residues. CDR1 and CDR2 (germline): SGDLS, YYNGEE. The DNA of the CDR3 is TGTGCCAGCAGCGTAGGCTACTCTGGAAACACCATATATTTT. Protein product: CASSVGYSGNTIYF.

The chain uses TRBV14 and TRBJ2-1, with D possibly being TRBD1 (6 bases). Trimming shortened V by 0 bases and J by 0 bases, and 6 bases separated the two germline ends. Germline CDR1 is SGHDN and CDR2 is FVKESK. The CDR3 has 15 amino acids. CDR3 region: CASSQDRGSYNEQFF. The DNA of the CDR3 is TGTGCCAGCAGCCAAGACAGGGGCTCCTACAATGAGCAGTTCTTC.

This clone appeared once. This chain links TRBV4-2 with TRBJ1-6; 8 bases line up with TRBD1. V lost 4 bases, J lost 6 bases, and 2 bases stayed unmatched. Germline V CDR1 and CDR2: LGHNA, YNFKEQ. The CDR3 loop spans 14 amino acids. The CDR3 region is CASSPDRGNSPLHF. CDR3 in DNA: TGTGCCAGCAGCCCAGACAGGGGTAATTCACCCCTCCACTTT.

This clone appeared once. The V call is TRBV7-7, the J call TRBJ1-5; D not resolved. This CDR3 region has 18 residues. Trimming pared 1 base from V and 5 bases from J, leaving 21 bases between. Germline values: CDR1 SSHAT, CDR2 FNYEAQ (reference sequence). Here the CDR3 reads CASSLGGWGGRRDQPQHF. The CDR3 DNA sequence: TGTGCCAGCAGCTTAGGGGGTTGGGGAGGGCGACGTGATCAGCCCCAGCATTTT. Full variable domain (rest looked up from reference TRBV7-7 and TRBJ1-5): GAGVSQSPRYKVTKRGQDVTLRCDPISSHATLYWYQQALGQGPEFLTYFNYEAQPDKSGLPSDRFSAERPEGSISTLTIQRTEQRDSAMYRCASSLGGWGGRRDQPQHFGDGTRLSIL.

The genes are TRBV5-4 and TRBJ2-1, with 7 positions matching TRBD2. The CDR3 length is 14 residues. With 1 base clipped from V and 6 bases from J, the junction kept 4 bases outside the gene matches. Germline CDR1 reads SGHNT; CDR2 reads YYREEE (reference sequence). The CDR3 sequence is CASSLRGGSNEQFF. DNA for the CDR3: TGTGCCAGCAGCTTGAGGGGCGGGAGCAATGAGCAGTTCTTC.

The chain uses TRBV5-4 and TRBJ1-1, with D hard to call. The CDR3 has 13 residues. CDR1 SGHNT and CDR2 YYREEE come from the germline V gene (reference sequence). V was shortened by 0 bases and J by 4 bases, with 7 bases between the two germline ends. CDR3 region: CASSLGHSTEAFF. DNA for the CDR3: TGTGCCAGCAGCTTGGGACACAGCACTGAAGCTTTCTTT.

The gene calls are TRBV6-5 and TRBJ2-5; maybe TRBD1 (6 bases). Trimming removed 5 bases from V and 3 bases from J, with 13 bases in between. This CDR3 has 14 amino acids. Germline CDR1 MNHEY, CDR2 SVGAGI. The CDR3, as DNA: TGTGCCAGCAGTCCCCGAACAGGGAAAGAGACCCAGTACTTC. It specifies CASSPRTGKETQYF.

The rearrangement links TRBV5-8 to TRBJ2-1; D gene unclear. This CDR3 is 15 amino acids long. Germline lookup yields CDR1 SGHTS and CDR2 YDEGEE. V was pared by 0 bases and J by 1 base, with 8 bases between. The CDR3 sequence is CASSLGQLSYNEQFF. CDR3 nucleotides: TGTGCCAGCAGCTTGGGTCAGTTATCCTACAATGAGCAGTTCTTC.

V is TRBV9 and J is TRBJ2-1; TRBD2 matches at 11 bases. The V gene end was trimmed by 2 bases and the J gene end by 10 bases; junction bases not matched to a gene: 5. The CDR3 runs 14 residues. The germline gives CDR1 SGDLS, CDR2 YYNGEE. CDR3 nucleotide sequence: TGTGCCAGCAGCGTTAGCGGGGGGGCCTCGGAGCAGTTCTTC. Translating it yields CASSVSGGASEQFF.

This rearrangement joins TRBV19 to TRBJ2-2, with TRBD1 matching over 8 bases. Germline V gene sequence: CDR1 LNHDA, CDR2 SQIVND (reference sequence). The CDR3 has 15 residues. The trim removed 7 bases at V and 7 bases at J, leaving 11 bases unmatched. CDR3 protein: CASTRRTGLGGELFF. Written as DNA, the CDR3 is TGTGCCAGTACCAGGAGGACAGGGCTCGGCGGGGAGCTGTTTTTT.

The chain links TRBV6-4 to TRBJ2-2; no clear D. Germline assignment: CDR1 MRHNA and CDR2 SNTAGT. Trimming removed 0 bases at V and 3 bases at J, with 8 bases between. This CDR3 is 15 amino acids long. The CDR3 here is CASSDSTGYTGELFF. CDR3 DNA: TGTGCCAGCAGTGACTCGACTGGGTACACCGGGGAGCTGTTTTTT.

In this sample, this clone turned up once. V usage is TRBV6-5 and J usage is TRBJ1-6; TRBD1 matches 7 bases. Germline lookup yields CDR1 MNHEY and CDR2 SVGAGI. V dropped 5 bases and J dropped 9; count of bases not matched to a gene: 10. The CDR3 is 15 residues long. CDR3 amino acids: CASSPPGTVLSPLHF. Here the CDR3 DNA reads TGTGCCAGCAGTCCGCCCGGGACAGTCCTTTCACCCCTCCACTTT.

The chain carries TRBV6-2 or TRBV6-3 and TRBJ1-5; 7 nucleotides match TRBD1. This CDR3 region has 14 residues. V lost 2 bases to trimming and J lost 7 bases; unmatched junction nucleotides: 5. The germline CDR1 and CDR2 sequences are MNHEY and SVGEGT. Here the CDR3 DNA reads TGTGCCAGCAGTTACCCTGACAGGGTCCAGCCCCAGCATTTT. Protein: CASSYPDRVQPQHF.

This clone showed up many times. This chain connects TRBV5-1 to TRBJ1-4; 12 nucleotides agree with TRBD1. The germline gives CDR1 SGHRS, CDR2 YFSETQ. This CDR3 spans 16 amino acids. The junction had 2 bases not matched to a gene; V was cut back by 0 bases and J by 5 bases. The CDR3 DNA is TGCGCCAGCAGCTTGGCCGGGACAGGGGGCAATGAAAAACTGTTTTTT. This codes for CASSLAGTGGNEKLFF.

This clone was counted a few times. This sequence joins TRBV30 and TRBJ1-1, with D hard to call. In germline, CDR1 is GTSNPN, CDR2 SVGIG (reference sequence). Trimming pared 2 bases from V and 0 bases from J, leaving 7 bases between. The CDR3 extends over 13 amino acids. CDR3 DNA: TGTGCCTGGAGTCTTCACTTGAACACTGAAGCTTTCTTT. This gives the protein CAWSLHLNTEAFF.

The V call is TRBV6-5, the J call TRBJ1-2; D unresolved. V was trimmed by 6 bases and J by 2 bases, leaving 7 bases between them. The CDR3 totals 12 residues. The germline gives CDR1 MNHEY, CDR2 SVGAGI. The CDR3 nucleotides read TGTGCCAGCAGATTCTCGAACTATGGCTACACCTTC. It codes for CASRFSNYGYTF.

This sequence joins TRBV6-5 and TRBJ1-6; 10 bases fit TRBD1. The CDR3 length is 15 residues. Germline lookup yields CDR1 MNHEY and CDR2 SVGAGI. With V trimmed by 2 bases and J by 7 bases, 2 bases remained unmatched. The CDR3 loop reads CASSYGQGGNSPLHF. CDR3 nucleotides: TGTGCCAGCAGTTACGGACAGGGGGGGAATTCACCCCTCCACTTT.

The V and J genes are TRBV5-1 and TRBJ1-1; D might be TRBD1 (6 bases). Germline V gives CDR1 SGHRS, CDR2 YFSETQ. Trimming shortened V by 1 base and J by 2 bases, and 15 bases separated the two germline ends. The length of the CDR3 is 16 residues. CDR3 nucleotides: TGCGCCAGCAGCTTGAGGCCTCAGGGGACAAACACTGAAGCTTTCTTT. Amino acid sequence: CASSLRPQGTNTEAFF.

The chain is built from TRBV6-6 and TRBJ1-2, with D maybe TRBD1 (5 bases). The CDR3 runs to 15 residues. Germline V gene data show CDR1 as MNHNY and CDR2 as SVGAGI (reference sequence). V was cut by 0 bases and J by 0 bases, with 8 bases left in between. CDR3 nucleotides: TGTGCCAGCAGTTACTCAGGGGCCACTAACTATGGCTACACCTTC. Translation gives CASSYSGATNYGYTF.

This clone has ten or more counts. The gene calls are TRBV6-5 and TRBJ1-2, with D unresolved. V was pared by 6 bases and J by 6 bases, with 11 bases between. Germline assignment: CDR1 MNHEY and CDR2 SVGAGI. This CDR3 comprises 12 residues. This CDR3 is CASRDGRDGYTF. The CDR3 DNA reads as TGTGCCAGCAGGGACGGGAGGGATGGCTACACCTTC.

This clone was detected a few times. The sample contains more than one DNA sequence encoding this CDR3. This chain joins TRBV6-5 and TRBJ2-1; a possible D gene is TRBD1 (5 bases). The V and J ends lost 4 bases and 0 bases respectively, with 10 bases between them. The V gene's germline CDR1 is MNHEY and CDR2 SVGAGI. The CDR3 extends over 15 amino acids. CDR3 in amino acids: CASSSTGSSYNEQFF. CDR3 nucleotides: TGTGCCAGCAGTTCCACAGGTAGCTCCTACAATGAGCAGTTCTTC.